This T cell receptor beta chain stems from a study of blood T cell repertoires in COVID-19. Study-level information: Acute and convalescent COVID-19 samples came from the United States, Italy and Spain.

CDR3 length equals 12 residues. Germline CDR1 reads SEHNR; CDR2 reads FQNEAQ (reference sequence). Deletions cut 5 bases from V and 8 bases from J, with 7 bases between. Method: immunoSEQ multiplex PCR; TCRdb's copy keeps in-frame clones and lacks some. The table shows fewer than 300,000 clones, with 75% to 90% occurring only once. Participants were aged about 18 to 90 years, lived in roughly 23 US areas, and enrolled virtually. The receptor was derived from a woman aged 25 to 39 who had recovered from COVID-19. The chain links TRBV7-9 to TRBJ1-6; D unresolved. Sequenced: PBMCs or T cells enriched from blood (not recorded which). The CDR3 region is CASSLGDSPLHF. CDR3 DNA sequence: TGTGCCAGCAGCCTCGGAGATTCACCCCTCCACTTT.